The 7 T cell receptor beta chains in this list originate from one sample, sequenced in a study of identical twins. TCRdb independently ran MiXCR on the 5' RACE reads; one entry per CDR3 protein. This table holds 240,000 or so distinct CDR3 sequences, approximately 7% found once. This sample also belongs to another study, concerning yellow fever vaccine responses in identical twins.

Sequencing was performed on memory (CD45RO+) T cells sorted from blood. The receptor source for this set is a woman aged 18-29 years in good health.

This clonotype was seen a handful of times. The chain carries TRBV6-1 and TRBJ2-2; a possible D gene is TRBD2 (5 bases). This CDR3 is built from 15 residues. CDR1 is MNHNS and CDR2 is SASEGT in the germline V gene. V lost 8 bases to trimming and J lost 3 bases, with 16 bases between them. In DNA form, the CDR3 reads TGTGCCAGCGTCAGGAGGAGTCCAGACACCGGGGAGCTGTTTTTT. Residues: CASVRRSPDTGELFF.

There are a few counts of this clonotype. The gene calls are TRBV29-1 and TRBJ1-2, with a tentative D call TRBD1 (6 bases). The CDR3 loop spans 12 amino acids. Germline lookup yields CDR1 SQVTM and CDR2 ANQGSEA. Trimming left V 6 bases short and J 2 bases short, with 10 bases between. The CDR3 spells CSVRRGNYGYTF. Written as DNA, the CDR3 is TGCAGCGTAAGGAGGGGGAACTATGGCTACACCTTC.

The table lists this clonotype with many counts. This chain links TRBV4-1 with TRBJ1-5, with D perhaps matching TRBD1 (5 bases). The V gene lost 1 base and the J gene lost 5 bases, with 12 bases spanning the gap. Germline V gene sequence: CDR1 MGHRA, CDR2 YSYEKL. CDR3 length: 15 residues. The CDR3 loop is CASSQVRDRDQPQHF. CDR3 nucleotides: TGCGCCAGCAGCCAAGTCCGGGACCGAGATCAGCCCCAGCATTTT.

The V gene is TRBV25-1, the J gene TRBJ2-5, with 7 positions matching TRBD1. Losses at the gene ends were 8 bases for V and 0 bases for J; bases not matched to a gene: 0. This CDR3 has 12 amino acids. The V gene's germline CDR1 is MGHDK and CDR2 SYGVNS. The CDR3 region has the DNA TGTGCCAGCGGACAGGACCAAGAGACCCAGTACTTC. Translated, it gives CASGQDQETQYF. Together with reference TRBV25-1 and TRBJ2-5, the CDR3 gives the full variable domain: EADIYQTPRYLVIGTGKKITLECSQTMGHDKMYWYQQDPGMELHLIHYSYGVNSTEKGDLSSESTVSRIRTEHFPLTLESARPSHTSQYLCASGQDQETQYFGPGTRLLVL.

This clonotype appeared many times. The chain recombines TRBV7-9 with TRBJ1-4, with D hard to call. Germline V gives CDR1 SEHNR, CDR2 FQNEAQ (reference sequence). The CDR3 loop spans 14 amino acids. Trimming stripped 2 bases from V and 4 bases from J, with 8 bases between. The CDR3 DNA reads as TGTGCCAGCAGCTTAAGCAGCCTTAATGAAAAACTGTTTTTT. Its protein is CASSLSSLNEKLFF. The entire variable domain, with the rest obtained from reference TRBV7-9 and TRBJ1-4, is as follows: DTGVSQNPRHKITKRGQNVTFRCDPISEHNRLYWYRQTLGQGPEFLTYFQNEAQLEKSRLLSDRFSAERPKGSFSTLEIQRTEQGDSAMYLCASSLSSLNEKLFFGSGTQLSVL.

This clonotype has a count of ten or more. The V call is TRBV3-1, the J call TRBJ2-1, with a possible D match to TRBD2 (5 bases). The CDR3 runs to 17 residues. Germline CDR1 and CDR2: LGHDT and YNNKEL (reference sequence). The ends were cut back, 0 bases at V and 5 bases at J, with 17 bases in the middle. The DNA of the CDR3 is TGTGCCAGCAGCCAAGATGGGAGAGGGAGCGGACACAATGAGCAGTTCTTC. Its translation: CASSQDGRGSGHNEQFF.

The rearrangement joins TRBV5-1 to TRBJ2-2; tentatively, D is TRBD2 (7 bases). V was trimmed by 0 bases and J by 7 bases, leaving 19 bases between them. Per the germline V gene, CDR1 is SGHRS and CDR2 is YFSETQ. CDR3 length: 17 residues. The CDR3 coding sequence is TGCGCCAGCAGCTTGGGCCTGCCGGGGGGCGCGGACGGGGAGCTGTTTTTT. This codes for CASSLGLPGGADGELFF.